A single T cell receptor beta chain is shown here with its context. This sample was taken from a study of shared clonotypes between healthy human individuals. Study at large: Three plates were used per donor for CD4 naive, three for CD4 memory, two for CD8 naive and one for CD8 memory.

The germline V gene encodes CDR1 SGHNT and CDR2 YENEEA. This CDR3 region has 13 residues. Method: immunoSEQ multiplex PCR; TCRdb's copy keeps in-frame clones and lacks some. Seen here are 900,000 to 1,200,000 clones, approximately 80% observed once, and the top ten hold roughly 0.57%. Source material: memory CD4+ T cells from PBMCs. Regarding subset: CD45RA-negative fraction. V and J are TRBV11-3 and TRBJ2-5; no definite D call. The J call is in doubt because the DNA end fits TRBJ2-7 better. This receptor was obtained from a man between 18 and 35 years old in good health. Some clones in this sample may be carry-over from other donors' samples. The CDR3 reads CASSTGVGNEQYF. The CDR3 coding sequence is TGTGCCAGCAGCACTGGGGTGGGGAACGAGCAGTACTTC.